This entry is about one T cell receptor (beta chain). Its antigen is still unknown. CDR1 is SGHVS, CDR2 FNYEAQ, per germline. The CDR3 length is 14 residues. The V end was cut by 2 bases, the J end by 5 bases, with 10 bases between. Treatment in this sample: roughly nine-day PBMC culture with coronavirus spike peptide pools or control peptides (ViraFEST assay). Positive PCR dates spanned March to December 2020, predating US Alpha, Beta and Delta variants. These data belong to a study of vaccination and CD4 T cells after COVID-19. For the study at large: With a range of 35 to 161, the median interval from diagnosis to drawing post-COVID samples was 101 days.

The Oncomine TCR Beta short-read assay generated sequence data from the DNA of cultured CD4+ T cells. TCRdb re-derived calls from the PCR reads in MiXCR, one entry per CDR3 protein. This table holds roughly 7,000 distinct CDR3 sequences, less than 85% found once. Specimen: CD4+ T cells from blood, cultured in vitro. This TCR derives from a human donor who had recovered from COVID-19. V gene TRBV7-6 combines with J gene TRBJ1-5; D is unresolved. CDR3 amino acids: CASSLRATDQPQHF. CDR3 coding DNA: TGTGCCAGCAGCTTACGGGCAACGGATCAGCCCCAGCATTTT. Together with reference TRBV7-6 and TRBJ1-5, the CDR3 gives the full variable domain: GAGVSQSPRYKVTKRGQDVALRCDPISGHVSLYWYRQALGQGPEFLTYFNYEAQQDKSGLPNDRFSAERPEGSISTLTIQRTEQRDSAMYRCASSLRATDQPQHFGDGTRLSIL.